The clone carrying this T cell receptor beta chain was observed a few times. The data belong to a study of T-cell reconstitution after alpha-beta-depleted transplantation in children. Library preparation (for TCRbeta) was performed with unique molecular identifiers. TCRdb re-derived calls from the PCR reads in MiXCR, one entry per CDR3 protein. This sample has roughly 200,000 distinct CDR3 sequences, with roughly 9% found just once. This sequence originates from a human donor who donated a stem cell graft to a child with acute lymphoblastic leukemia. Sequencing used PBMCs from the stem cell graft donor, obtained from the stem cell graft.

DNA for the CDR3: TGTGCCAGCAGCCAAGCAGGGGTGGTCACTGAAGCTTTCTTT. It encodes CASSQAGVVTEAFF. The genes are TRBV3-1 and TRBJ1-1, with a tentative D call TRBD1 (6 bases). CDR3 length equals 14 residues. The V gene's germline CDR1 is LGHDT and CDR2 YNNKEL (reference sequence). V gave up 1 base and J gave up 4 bases, with 10 bases separating them.